This is a list of T cell receptor beta chains from one sample in a study of identical twins. Using its own MiXCR run on the 5' RACE reads, TCRdb lists one record per CDR3 protein. The sample shows some 500,000 distinct CDR3 sequences, approximately 14% of them seen only once. Another study also made use of these data, one on yellow fever vaccine responses in identical twins.

Sequencing used CD4+ T cells sorted from blood. All receptors come from a young woman in good health. The conserved cysteine and the conserved F or W are not part of the CDR3 here.

V: TRBV12-3/TRBV12-4
J: TRBJ2-5
CDR3: ASSLLAGEVETQY

V: TRBV30
J: TRBJ1-5
CDR3: AWSVGLGNQPQH

V: TRBV28
J: TRBJ2-1
CDR3: ASSSGGRGDEQF

V: TRBV15
J: TRBJ2-1
CDR3: ATSRVLAGTSGKYNEQS

V: TRBV11-2
J: TRBJ2-1
CDR3: ASSASGSYNEQF

V: TRBV15
J: TRBJ2-5
CDR3: ATSSHRGTYQETQY

V: TRBV20-1
J: TRBJ2-1
CDR3: SARDLPGGGNNEQF

V: TRBV7-8
J: TRBJ1-2
CDR3: ASSLSAGANYGYT

V: TRBV5-1
J: TRBJ2-7
CDR3: ASSLGTIGYEQY

V: TRBV7-8
J: TRBJ1-6
CDR3: ASSLAPVTGRSYNSPLH

V: TRBV6-1
J: TRBJ2-3
CDR3: ASSEAHGRGQGATQY

V: TRBV7-9
J: TRBJ2-7
CDR3: ASSLTATGAYEQY

V: TRBV27
J: TRBJ2-7
CDR3: ASGPQGVSSEQY

V: TRBV5-1
J: TRBJ2-7
CDR3: ASSLMTSGSYEQY

V: TRBV2
J: TRBJ1-6
CDR3: ASYLQQINSPLH

V: TRBV19
J: TRBJ2-5
CDR3: ASSPVFGGGQETQY

V: TRBV6-2/TRBV6-3
J: TRBJ2-6
CDR3: ASSYLFGSGANVLT

V: TRBV12-3/TRBV12-4
J: TRBJ2-3
CDR3: ASSFRSTDTQY

V: TRBV5-1
J: TRBJ2-7
CDR3: ASSLERGKSYEQY

V: TRBV20-1
J: TRBJ1-2
CDR3: SARSDRDYGYT

V: TRBV3-1
J: TRBJ2-7
CDR3: ASSLIAYEQY

V: TRBV5-1
J: TRBJ1-6
CDR3: ASRQRGFESPLH

V: TRBV7-9
J: TRBJ1-5
CDR3: ASSLAGRFDGNQPQH

V: TRBV7-2
J: TRBJ2-5
CDR3: ASSLDYQETQY

V: TRBV28
J: TRBJ1-4
CDR3: ASSELGQHNEKLF

V: TRBV3-1
J: TRBJ2-7
CDR3: ASRQGTGGGEQY

V: TRBV11-2
J: TRBJ2-7
CDR3: ASSMQPGQGSEQY

V: TRBV12-3/TRBV12-4
J: TRBJ2-3
CDR3: ASSSLAGSITDTQY

V: TRBV11-1
J: TRBJ2-1
CDR3: ASSRLAGPPNEQF

V: TRBV24-1
J: TRBJ2-1
CDR3: ATSDFQGGEQF

V: TRBV6-1
J: TRBJ2-3
CDR3: ASRLKLGPIGDTQY

V: TRBV6-1
J: TRBJ2-1
CDR3: ASGTSGRANEQF

V: TRBV7-9
J: TRBJ2-3
CDR3: ASSQKGGYTQY

V: TRBV29-1
J: TRBJ2-3
CDR3: SVVDTGFTDTQY

V: TRBV6-5
J: TRBJ1-2
CDR3: ASSYSGQHYGYT

V: TRBV15
J: TRBJ1-5
CDR3: ATSDPGQRGNQPQH

V: TRBV29-1
J: TRBJ2-1
CDR3: SAKGLMSSYNEQF

V: TRBV7-2
J: TRBJ2-1
CDR3: ASSSGLGPYNEQF

V: TRBV2
J: TRBJ2-7
CDR3: ASGGTGGYEQY

V: TRBV7-9
J: TRBJ1-1
CDR3: ASSLRAGGMNTEAF

V: TRBV20-1
J: TRBJ2-7
CDR3: SARRGLGGYEQY

V: TRBV11-1
J: TRBJ2-5
CDR3: ASSLWGSAETQY

V: TRBV5-6
J: TRBJ2-3
CDR3: ASSLDVAGGPDTQY

V: TRBV4-3
J: TRBJ1-2
CDR3: ASSHTPGQGALAYGYT

V: TRBV20-1
J: TRBJ2-3
CDR3: SASYLTGHTQY

V: TRBV24-1
J: TRBJ2-5
CDR3: ATSKAEGALTETQY

V: TRBV28
J: TRBJ1-5
CDR3: ASSTPGSPQH

V: TRBV20-1
J: TRBJ2-1
CDR3: SARPSGRAILSNEQF

V: TRBV6-5
J: TRBJ2-1
CDR3: ANVIPGRTNNEQF

V: TRBV7-3
J: TRBJ1-6
CDR3: ASSLKDSPNSPLH

V: TRBV10-3
J: TRBJ2-7
CDR3: AIKSSYEQY

V: TRBV3-1
J: TRBJ2-7
CDR3: ASSHGSGVYEQY

V: TRBV2
J: TRBJ2-2
CDR3: ASRLEQGANGELF